This T cell receptor beta chain was identified during a study of blood T cell repertoires in COVID-19. Study summary: The analysed material was cDNA or gDNA that came from T cells, B-cell-depleted T cells, or PBMCs.

In the original processing: Estimation of nucleated cell counts was performed using reference gene primer amplification. The assay was immunoSEQ multiplex PCR, and TCRdb's table has in-frame clones only and misses some. V, J and clone size are those of that table, while D and trimming were read from the DNA. The table records about 140,000 clones, over 65% of them present only once. V gave up 7 bases and J gave up 11 bases; unmatched junction bases: 10. The CDR3 has 13 amino acids. The germline V gene has CDR1 SGHAT and CDR2 FQNNGV. Sequenced material: peripheral blood. The TCR was taken from a man aged 45 to 65 with acute or convalescent COVID-19. The chain couples TRBV11-2 to TRBJ1-1, with 10 bases that match TRBD1. The CDR3 coding sequence is TGTGCCAGCATTCCTGACAGGGGGCAGGGTGCTTTCTTT. It specifies CASIPDRGQGAFF.